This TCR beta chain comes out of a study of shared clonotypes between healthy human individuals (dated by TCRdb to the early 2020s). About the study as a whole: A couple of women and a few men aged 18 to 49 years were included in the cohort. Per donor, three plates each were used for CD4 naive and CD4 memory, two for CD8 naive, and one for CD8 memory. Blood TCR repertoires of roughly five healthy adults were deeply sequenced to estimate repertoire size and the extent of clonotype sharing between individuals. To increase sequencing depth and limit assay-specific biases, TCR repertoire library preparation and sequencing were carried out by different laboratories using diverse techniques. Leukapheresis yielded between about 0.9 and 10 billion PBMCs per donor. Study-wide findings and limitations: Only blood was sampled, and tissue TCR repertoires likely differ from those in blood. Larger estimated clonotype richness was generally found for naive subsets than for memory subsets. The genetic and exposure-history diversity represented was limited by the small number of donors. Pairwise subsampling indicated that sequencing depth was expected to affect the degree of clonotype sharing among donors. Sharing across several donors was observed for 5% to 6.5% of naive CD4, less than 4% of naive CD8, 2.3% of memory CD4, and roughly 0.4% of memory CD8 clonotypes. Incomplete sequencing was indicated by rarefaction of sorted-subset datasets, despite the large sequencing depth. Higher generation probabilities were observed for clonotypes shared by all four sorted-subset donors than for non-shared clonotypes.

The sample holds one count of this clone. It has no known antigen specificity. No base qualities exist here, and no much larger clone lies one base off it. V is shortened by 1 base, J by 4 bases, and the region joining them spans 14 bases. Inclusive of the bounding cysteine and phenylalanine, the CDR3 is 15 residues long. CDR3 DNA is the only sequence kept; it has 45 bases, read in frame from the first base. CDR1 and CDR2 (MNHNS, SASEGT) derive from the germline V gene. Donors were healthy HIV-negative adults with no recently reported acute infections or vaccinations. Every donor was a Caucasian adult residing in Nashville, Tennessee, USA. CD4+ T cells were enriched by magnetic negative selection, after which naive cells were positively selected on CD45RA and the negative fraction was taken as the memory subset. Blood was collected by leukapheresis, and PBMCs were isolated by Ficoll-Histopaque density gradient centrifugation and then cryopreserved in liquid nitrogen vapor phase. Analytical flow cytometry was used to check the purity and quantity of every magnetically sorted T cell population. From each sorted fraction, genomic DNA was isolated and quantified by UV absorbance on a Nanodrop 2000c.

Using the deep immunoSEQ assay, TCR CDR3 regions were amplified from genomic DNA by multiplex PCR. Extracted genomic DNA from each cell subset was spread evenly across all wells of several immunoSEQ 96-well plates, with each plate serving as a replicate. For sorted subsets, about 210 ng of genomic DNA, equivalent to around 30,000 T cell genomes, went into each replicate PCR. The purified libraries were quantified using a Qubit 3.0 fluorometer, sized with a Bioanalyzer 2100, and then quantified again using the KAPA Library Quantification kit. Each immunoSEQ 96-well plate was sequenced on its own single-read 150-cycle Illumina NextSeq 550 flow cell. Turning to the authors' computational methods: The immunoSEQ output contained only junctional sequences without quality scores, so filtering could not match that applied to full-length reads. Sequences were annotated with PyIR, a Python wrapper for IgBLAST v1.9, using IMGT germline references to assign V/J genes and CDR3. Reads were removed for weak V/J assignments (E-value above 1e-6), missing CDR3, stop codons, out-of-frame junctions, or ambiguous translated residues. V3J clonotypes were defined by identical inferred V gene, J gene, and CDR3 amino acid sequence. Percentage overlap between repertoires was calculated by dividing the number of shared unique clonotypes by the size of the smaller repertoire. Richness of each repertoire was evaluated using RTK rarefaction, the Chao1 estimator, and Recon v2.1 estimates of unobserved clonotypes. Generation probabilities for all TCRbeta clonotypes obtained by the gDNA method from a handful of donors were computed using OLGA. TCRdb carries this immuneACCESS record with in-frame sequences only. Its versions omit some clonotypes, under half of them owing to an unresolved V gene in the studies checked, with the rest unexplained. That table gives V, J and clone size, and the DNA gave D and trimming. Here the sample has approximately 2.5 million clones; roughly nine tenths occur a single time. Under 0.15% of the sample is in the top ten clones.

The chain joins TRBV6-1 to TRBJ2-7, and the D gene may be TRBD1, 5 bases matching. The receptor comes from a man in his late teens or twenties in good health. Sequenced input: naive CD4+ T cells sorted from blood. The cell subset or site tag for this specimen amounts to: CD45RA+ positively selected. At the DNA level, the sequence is TGTGCCAGCAGTGAAGGGGAAGGGGCCCCTTACGAGCAGTACTTC. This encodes CASSEGEGAPYEQYF.